The 11 T cell receptor beta chains below were found in one sample sequenced in a study of shared clonotypes between healthy human individuals. The data were produced by immunoSEQ multiplex PCR, yet TCRdb's version contains in-frame clones alone and is incomplete. This repertoire shows approximately 1,000,000 clones, 75% to 80% found once; its top ten account for more than 0.5%. The sample taken for sequencing was memory CD4+ T cells from PBMCs. Subset denoted: CD45RA-negative fraction. The receptors come from a man aged 18 to 35 in good health. Some clones in this sample may be carry-over from other donors' samples.

The table lists this clone with a count of one. The gene calls are TRBV27 and TRBJ1-1; perhaps TRBD1 as D (5 bases). V dropped 2 bases and J dropped 4 bases, with 8 bases sitting between them. CDR3 length equals 13 residues. CDR1 is MNHEY, CDR2 SMNVEV, per germline (reference sequence). CDR3 protein: CASSLARGTEAFF. For the CDR3, the DNA is TGTGCCAGCAGTTTAGCTAGGGGCACTGAAGCTTTCTTT.

The chain employs TRBV28 and TRBJ2-1; maybe TRBD2 (6 bases). This CDR3 comprises 16 residues. CDR1 and CDR2 (germline): MDHEN, SYDVKM. Deletions cut 3 bases from V and 3 bases from J, with 15 bases between. CDR3 bases: TGTGCCAGCAGTTTTTACGGGGGAGGCTTCTACAATGAGCAGTTCTTC. Amino acid sequence: CASSFYGGGFYNEQFF.

This clone was seen just once. V usage is TRBV19 and J usage is TRBJ2-7, with 8 bases fitting TRBD1. The CDR3 loop spans 15 amino acids. V was pared by 5 bases and J by 5 bases, with 11 bases of the junction left unmatched. CDR1 LNHDA and CDR2 SQIVND come from the germline V gene (reference sequence). The CDR3 DNA is TGTGCCAGTAGTGCCCCCGGGACAGGTCGGCACGAGCAGTACTTC. This codes for CASSAPGTGRHEQYF.

This clone was detected many times. V is TRBV2 and J is TRBJ2-5, with D possibly matching TRBD1 (6 bases). Trimming removed 2 bases at V and 3 bases at J, with 13 bases between. The CDR3 has 15 amino acids. Germline CDR1 is SNHLY and CDR2 is FYNNEI. The CDR3 DNA reads as TGTGCCAGCAGTGAACACTCAGGGGCTAAAGAGACCCAGTACTTC. It is translated as CASSEHSGAKETQYF.

The V and J genes are TRBV7-2 and TRBJ2-7; 8 bases agree with TRBD1. V shed 5 bases, J shed 4 bases, and the junction held 7 bases outside the gene matches. CDR3 size: 14 residues. Germline V gene data show CDR1 as SGHTA and CDR2 as FQGNSA. In DNA, the CDR3 is TGTGCCAGCAGCCAAAGACAGGGGCCGTACGAGCAGTACTTC. It translates to CASSQRQGPYEQYF.

The chain couples TRBV7-3 to TRBJ2-2; D is undetermined. Trimming removed 2 bases from V and 7 bases from J, with 17 bases in between. This CDR3 comprises 16 residues. Germline V CDR1 and CDR2: SGHTA, FQGTGA. CDR3: CASSLQPDPEYGELFF. The CDR3, as DNA: TGTGCCAGCAGCTTACAACCCGACCCGGAGTACGGGGAGCTGTTTTTT.

V gene TRBV27 combines with J gene TRBJ2-5, with D perhaps TRBD2 (6 bases). Trimming cost V 3 bases and J 1 base, with 18 bases left between them. The germline CDR1 and CDR2 sequences are MNHEY and SMNVEV (reference sequence). CDR3 length: 17 amino acids. The CDR3 loop reads CASSFRVEGAGQETQYF. The CDR3, as DNA: TGTGCCAGCAGTTTTCGGGTGGAGGGAGCAGGCCAAGAGACCCAGTACTTC.

This sequence joins TRBV4-2 and TRBJ2-7, with TRBD2 matching over 10 bases. V trimming: 2 bases; J trimming: 3 bases; junction bases outside the gene matches: 10. Germline V gene sequence: CDR1 LGHNA, CDR2 YNFKEQ. CDR3 size: 17 residues. CDR3 coding DNA: TGTGCCAGCAGCCAACTAACGACTAGCGGGTTAAACTACGAGCAGTACTTC. Protein product: CASSQLTTSGLNYEQYF.

The chain carries TRBV11-3 and TRBJ2-1; 9 bases match TRBD2. Germline CDR1 SGHNT, CDR2 YENEEA. CDR3 length: 14 amino acids. V was pared by 6 bases and J by 16 bases, with 16 bases of the junction left unmatched. The CDR3: CASSTSLAGGPEFF. CDR3 nucleotide sequence: TGTGCCAGCAGTACATCATTGGCGGGAGGGCCCGAATTCTTC.

The genes are TRBV2 and TRBJ2-7; 12 nucleotides agree with TRBD2. CDR3 length: 13 residues. With V trimmed by 6 bases and J by 7 bases, 4 bases remained unmatched. The germline V gene encodes CDR1 SNHLY and CDR2 FYNNEI. DNA for the CDR3: TGTGCCAGCAGACTGACTAGCGGGAGTGAGCAGTACTTC. Its translation: CASRLTSGSEQYF.

The chain joins TRBV5-1 to TRBJ2-3; D is uncertain. This CDR3 is 14 amino acids long. The ends were cut back, 4 bases at V and 4 bases at J, with 13 bases in the middle. The germline V gene has CDR1 SGHRS and CDR2 YFSETQ. CDR3 loop: CASSAPNSADTQYF. The CDR3 DNA follows: TGCGCCAGCAGCGCCCCGAATTCCGCAGATACGCAGTATTTT.